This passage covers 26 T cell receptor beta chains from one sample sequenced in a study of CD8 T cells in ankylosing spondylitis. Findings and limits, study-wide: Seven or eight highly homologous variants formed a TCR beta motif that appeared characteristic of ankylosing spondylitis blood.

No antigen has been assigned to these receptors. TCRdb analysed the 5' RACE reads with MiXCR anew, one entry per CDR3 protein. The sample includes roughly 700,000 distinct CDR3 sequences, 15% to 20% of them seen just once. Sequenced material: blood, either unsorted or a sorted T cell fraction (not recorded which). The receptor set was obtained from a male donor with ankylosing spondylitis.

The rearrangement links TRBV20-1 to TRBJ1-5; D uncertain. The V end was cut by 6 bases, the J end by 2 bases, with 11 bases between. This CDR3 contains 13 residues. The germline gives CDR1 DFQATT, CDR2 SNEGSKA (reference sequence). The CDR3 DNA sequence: TGCAGTGCCCCGGGCGGGGGCAATCAGCCCCAGCATTTT. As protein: CSAPGGGNQPQHF.

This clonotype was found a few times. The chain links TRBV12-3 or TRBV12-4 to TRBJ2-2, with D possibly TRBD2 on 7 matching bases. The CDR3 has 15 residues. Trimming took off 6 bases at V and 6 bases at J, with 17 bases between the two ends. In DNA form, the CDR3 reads TGTGCCAGCAGGAATTGGGGGGAGGGGGCCGGGGAGCTGTTTTTT. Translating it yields CASRNWGEGAGELFF.

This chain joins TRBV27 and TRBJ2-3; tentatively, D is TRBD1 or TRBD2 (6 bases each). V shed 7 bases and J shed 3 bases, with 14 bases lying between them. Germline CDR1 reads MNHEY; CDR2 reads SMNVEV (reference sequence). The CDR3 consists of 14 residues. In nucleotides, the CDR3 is TGTGCCAGCACCGAGGGGGGCCTGACAGATACGCAGTATTTT. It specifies CASTEGGLTDTQYF.

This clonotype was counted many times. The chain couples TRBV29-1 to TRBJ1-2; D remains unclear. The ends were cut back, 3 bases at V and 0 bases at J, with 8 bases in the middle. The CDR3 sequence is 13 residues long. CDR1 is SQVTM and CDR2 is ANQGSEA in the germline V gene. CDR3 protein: CSVESLANYGYTF. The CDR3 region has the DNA TGCAGCGTTGAGTCCCTTGCTAACTATGGCTACACCTTC.

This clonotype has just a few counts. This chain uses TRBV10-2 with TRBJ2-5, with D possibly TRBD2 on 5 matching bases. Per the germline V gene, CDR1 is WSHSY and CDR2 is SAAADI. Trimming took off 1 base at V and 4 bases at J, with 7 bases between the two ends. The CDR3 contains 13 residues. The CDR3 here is CASSEYRGETQYF. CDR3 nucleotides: TGCGCCAGCAGTGAGTACCGGGGAGAGACCCAGTACTTC.

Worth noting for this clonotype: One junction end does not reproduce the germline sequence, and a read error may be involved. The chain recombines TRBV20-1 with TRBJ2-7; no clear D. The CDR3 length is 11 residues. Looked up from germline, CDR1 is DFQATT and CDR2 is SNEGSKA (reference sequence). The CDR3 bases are TGCAGTGCTGGAGACGGCTACGAGCAGTACTTC. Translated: CSAGDGYEQYF.

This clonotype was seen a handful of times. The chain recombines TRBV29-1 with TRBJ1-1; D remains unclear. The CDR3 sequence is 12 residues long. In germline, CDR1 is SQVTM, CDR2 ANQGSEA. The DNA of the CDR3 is TGCAGTGGTGCCCTTGGAGGGACTGAAGCTTTCTTT. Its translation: CSGALGGTEAFF.

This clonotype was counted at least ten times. The CDR3 loop reads CSVEGGAGEDTEAFF. CDR3 in DNA: TGCAGCGTTGAAGGCGGGGCAGGGGAGGACACTGAAGCTTTCTTT. The genes are TRBV29-1 and TRBJ1-1, with a weak D call TRBD1 (6 bases). V was clipped by 1 base and J by 3 bases, with 15 bases between them. Per germline, CDR1 SQVTM and CDR2 ANQGSEA. The CDR3 runs to 15 residues.

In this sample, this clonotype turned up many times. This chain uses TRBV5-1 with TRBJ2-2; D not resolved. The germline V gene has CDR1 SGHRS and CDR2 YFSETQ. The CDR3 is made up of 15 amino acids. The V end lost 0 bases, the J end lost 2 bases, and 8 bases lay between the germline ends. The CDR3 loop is CASSLGTVNTGELFF. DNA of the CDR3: TGCGCCAGCAGCTTGGGGACCGTTAACACCGGGGAGCTGTTTTTT.

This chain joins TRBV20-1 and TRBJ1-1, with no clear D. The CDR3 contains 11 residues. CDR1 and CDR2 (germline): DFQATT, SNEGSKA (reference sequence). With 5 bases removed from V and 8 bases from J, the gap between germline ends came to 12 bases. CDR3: CSAFQFGEAFF. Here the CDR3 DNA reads TGCAGTGCTTTCCAATTCGGGGAAGCTTTCTTT.

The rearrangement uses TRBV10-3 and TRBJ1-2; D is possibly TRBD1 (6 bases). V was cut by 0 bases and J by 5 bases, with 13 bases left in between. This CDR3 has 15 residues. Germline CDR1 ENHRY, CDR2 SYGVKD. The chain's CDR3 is CAISESTGLGYGYTF. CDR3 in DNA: TGTGCCATCAGTGAGTCCACAGGGCTAGGTTATGGCTACACCTTC.

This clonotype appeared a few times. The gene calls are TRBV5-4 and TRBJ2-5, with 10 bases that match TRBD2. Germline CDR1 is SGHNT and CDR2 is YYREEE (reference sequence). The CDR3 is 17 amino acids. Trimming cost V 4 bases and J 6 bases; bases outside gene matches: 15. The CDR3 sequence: CASSLRSSSGSRKTQYF. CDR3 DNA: TGTGCCAGCAGCCTCCGGTCGTCTAGCGGGAGTAGGAAGACCCAGTACTTC.

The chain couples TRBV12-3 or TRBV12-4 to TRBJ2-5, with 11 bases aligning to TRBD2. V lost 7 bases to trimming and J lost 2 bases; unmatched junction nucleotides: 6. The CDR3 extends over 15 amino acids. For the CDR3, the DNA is TGTGCCAGCAAGTCGACTAGCGGGGCACAAGAGACCCAGTACTTC. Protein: CASKSTSGAQETQYF.

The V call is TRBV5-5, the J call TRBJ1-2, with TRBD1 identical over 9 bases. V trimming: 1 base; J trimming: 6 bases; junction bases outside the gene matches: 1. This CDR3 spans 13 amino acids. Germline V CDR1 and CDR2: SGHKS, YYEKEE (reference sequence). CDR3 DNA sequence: TGTGCCAGCAGCTTGTGGACAGGGGATGGCTACACCTTC. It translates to CASSLWTGDGYTF. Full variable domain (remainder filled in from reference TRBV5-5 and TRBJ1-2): DAGVTQSPTHLIKTRGQQVTLRCSPISGHKSVSWYQQVLGQGPQFIFQYYEKEERGRGNFPDRFSARQFPNYSSELNVNALLLGDSALYLCASSLWTGDGYTFGSGTRLTVV.

CDR3 protein: CSASDSTTSGEQFF. CDR3 coding DNA: TGCAGTGCTAGCGACTCGACGACCTCGGGTGAGCAGTTCTTC. The chain is built from TRBV20-1 and TRBJ2-1; unclear D gene. CDR3 length: 14 amino acids. Trimming cost V 3 bases and J 9 bases, with 18 bases left between them. Per germline, CDR1 DFQATT and CDR2 SNEGSKA (reference sequence).

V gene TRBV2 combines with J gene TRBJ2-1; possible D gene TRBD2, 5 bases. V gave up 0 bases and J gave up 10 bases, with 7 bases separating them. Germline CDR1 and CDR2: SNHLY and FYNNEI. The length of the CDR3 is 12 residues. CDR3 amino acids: CASSEARAEQFF. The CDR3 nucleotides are TGTGCCAGCAGTGAAGCGCGGGCGGAGCAGTTCTTC.

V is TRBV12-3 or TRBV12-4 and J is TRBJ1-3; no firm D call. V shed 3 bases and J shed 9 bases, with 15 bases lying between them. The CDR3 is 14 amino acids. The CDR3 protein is CASSFNHGIGTIYF. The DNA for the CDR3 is TGTGCCAGCAGTTTTAACCATGGAATAGGCACCATATATTTT.

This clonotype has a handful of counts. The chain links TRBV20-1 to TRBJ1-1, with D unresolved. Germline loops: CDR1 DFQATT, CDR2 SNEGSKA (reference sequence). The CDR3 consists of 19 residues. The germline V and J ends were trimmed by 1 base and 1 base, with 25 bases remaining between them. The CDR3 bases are TGCAGTGCTAGAGTAGGACTGAACCGTGCGAGGTACGCGAACACTGAAGCTTTCTTT. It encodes CSARVGLNRARYANTEAFF.

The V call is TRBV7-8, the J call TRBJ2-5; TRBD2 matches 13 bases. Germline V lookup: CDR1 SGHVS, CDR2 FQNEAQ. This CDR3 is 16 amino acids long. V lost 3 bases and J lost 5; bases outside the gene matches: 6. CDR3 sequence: CASSFWTSGSLETQYF. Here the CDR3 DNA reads TGTGCCAGCAGCTTTTGGACTAGCGGGAGCCTGGAGACCCAGTACTTC.

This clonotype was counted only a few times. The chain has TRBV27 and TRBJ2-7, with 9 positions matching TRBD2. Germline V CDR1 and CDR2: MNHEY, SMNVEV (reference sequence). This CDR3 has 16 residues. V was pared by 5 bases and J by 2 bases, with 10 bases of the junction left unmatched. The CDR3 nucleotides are TGTGCCAGCAGTCCATCACGGTCTAGCGGGGCCTACGAGCAGTACTTC. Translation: CASSPSRSSGAYEQYF.

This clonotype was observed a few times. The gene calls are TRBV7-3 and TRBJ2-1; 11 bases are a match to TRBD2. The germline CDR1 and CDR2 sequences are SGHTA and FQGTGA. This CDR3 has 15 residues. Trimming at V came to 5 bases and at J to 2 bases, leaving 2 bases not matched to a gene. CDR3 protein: CASSRGLAAYNEQFF. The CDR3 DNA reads TGTGCCAGCAGCCGGGGACTAGCGGCCTACAATGAGCAGTTCTTC.

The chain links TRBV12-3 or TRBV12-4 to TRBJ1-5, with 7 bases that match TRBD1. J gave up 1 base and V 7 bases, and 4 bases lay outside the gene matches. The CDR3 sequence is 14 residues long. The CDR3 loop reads CASMTGLSNQPQHF. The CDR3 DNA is TGTGCCAGCATGACAGGGTTGAGCAATCAGCCCCAGCATTTT.

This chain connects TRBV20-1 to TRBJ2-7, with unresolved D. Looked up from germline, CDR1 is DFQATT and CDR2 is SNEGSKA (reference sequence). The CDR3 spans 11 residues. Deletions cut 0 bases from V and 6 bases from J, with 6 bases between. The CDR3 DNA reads TGCAGTGCTAGAGACGTCCGCGAGCAGTACTTC. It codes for CSARDVREQYF.

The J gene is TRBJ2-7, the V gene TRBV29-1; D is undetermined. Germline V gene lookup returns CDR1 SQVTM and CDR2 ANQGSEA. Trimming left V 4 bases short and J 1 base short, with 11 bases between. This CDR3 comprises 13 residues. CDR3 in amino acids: CSVGGYRSYEQYF. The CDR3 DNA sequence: TGCAGCGTTGGGGGATATCGTTCCTACGAGCAGTACTTC.

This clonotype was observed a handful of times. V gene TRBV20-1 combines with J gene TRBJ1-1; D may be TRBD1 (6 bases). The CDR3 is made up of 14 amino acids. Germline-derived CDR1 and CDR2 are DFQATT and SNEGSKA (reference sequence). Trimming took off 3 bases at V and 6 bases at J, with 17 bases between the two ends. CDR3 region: CSASQGRAGAEAFF. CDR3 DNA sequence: TGCAGTGCTAGCCAGGGGCGGGCCGGGGCTGAAGCTTTCTTT.

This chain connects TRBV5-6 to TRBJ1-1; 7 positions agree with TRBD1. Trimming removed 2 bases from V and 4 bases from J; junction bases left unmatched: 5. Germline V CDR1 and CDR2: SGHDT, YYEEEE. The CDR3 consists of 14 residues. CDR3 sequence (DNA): TGTGCCAGCAGCTTTCAGGGGGAGGGCACTGAAGCTTTCTTT. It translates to CASSFQGEGTEAFF.